This T cell receptor beta chain was retrieved from a study of human T cells and chemical hapten exposure (dated by TCRdb to the early 2020s). Turning to the overall study: For sensitization, 2% DPC in acetone was applied to a 2 cm by 2 cm area of upper inner arm skin. Throughout the roughly 26-week study period, patients were also given weekly therapeutic DPC doses on the scalp. Blood samples were taken from patients before sensitization (week 0) and at 2, 6 and about 24 weeks after DPC sensitization. Libraries were pooled for sequencing, and variation in per-sample TCR yields was attributed mainly to small differences in library volumes within the pool. Most of the patients in the cohort were female, and the cohort covered alopecia areata with under or over 50% scalp involvement, alopecia totalis and alopecia universalis. Patch testing was done on the upper back using Finn chambers containing 0.01% DPC, and results were scored after 6 days according to International Contact Dermatitis Research Group standards. Peripheral blood TCR repertoire changes were tracked in vivo in alopecia patients during primary and secondary sensitization to the hapten diphenylcyclopropenone (DPC). For TCR sequencing, blood came from about 29 alopecia patients at anywhere from one to four time points (pre-sensitization, 2, 6 and 24 weeks).

Libraries were made using RACE. This sample was sequenced with a NextSeq 500. Library preparation attached unique molecular identifiers to individual cDNA molecules for quantitative, reproducible TCR counting. Both TCR alpha and TCR beta chains were sequenced from each blood RNA sample. In the paper's pipeline: The median number of TCRs per sample was around 100,000, ranging from 23,224 to 690,600. V, J and CDR3 annotation of the TCR reads was performed with the Decombinator software suite. For the PS versus PT1 abundance plots, all samples were subsampled to the same number of TCRs (28,000). TCRs were defined as expanded if absent before sensitization and observed at least eight times at the 2-week time point. In TCRdb, the public reads were trimmed at Q25 with fastp and aligned with MiXCR, with productive beta chains retained. Rows are unified per CDR3 protein, each entry keeping the most common DNA and genes. TCRdb's processing, not the authors', yielded these V and J calls. This sample is represented by under 90,000 distinct CDR3 sequences; around 9.5% of them were singletons. The top ten hold roughly 3.5% of the sample.

Worth noting for this clonotype: This receptor's antigen is unknown. The record has no base qualities; no much larger clone is one base away.

The investigation overall reported the following: DPC sensitization did not change how many TCRs were above 1 in 1000 frequency, and no evidence was found of alterations in global repertoire structure. Patch test score was positively correlated with the number of PT1 expanded TCRs, with significance at thresholds 8, 16 and 32 but not at 4. Repeated subsampling changed both the strength of the expansion versus patch-test correlation and the threshold at which that correlation became significant. Expanded TCRs formed significantly more large CDR3 similarity clusters than pre-sensitization or healthy control sets, consistent with antigen-driven responses. All patients had alopecia, a presumed autoimmune disease, so their immune response might differ from that of healthy individuals.

The CDR3 measures 15 amino acids from cysteine to phenylalanine. The retained sequence is limited to the CDR3, 45 bases, with the frame set at the first base. CDR1 and CDR2 (SQVTM, ANQGSEA) derive from the germline V gene. Trimming leaves V shorter by 6 bases and J shorter by 6 bases, with the junction holding 15 bases beyond the gene matches. The time point label corresponds to: pre-sensitization, week 0. The treatment or condition label of this sample denotes: therapeutic diphenylcyclopropenone sensitization with weekly scalp DPC. Blood at each patch-test visit was drawn before the patch test was applied. To be eligible, patients had to be aged 18 to 70, diagnosed with alopecia and judged suitable for DPC therapy, while pregnant patients were excluded. Total RNA was isolated from unfractionated whole blood collected in Tempus Blood RNA tubes.

The chain joins TRBV29-1 to TRBJ2-7, and 9 junctional nucleotides match TRBD1. This clonotype was sampled from a woman aged 40 to 50 with alopecia areata. Some clones in this sample may be carry-over from other donors' samples. The sequenced sample was whole blood, obtained in connection with sensitization to the hapten diphenylcyclopropenone (DPC). The DNA is TGCAGCGTGTCTGGACAGGGGTCTTCACAACGCGAGCAGTACTTC. Its protein is CSVSGQGSSQREQYF.